The rows below give T cell receptor beta chains drawn from one sample of a study of Ad26.COV2.S vaccination and SARS-CoV-2 variants. Libraries were prepared by immunoSEQ multiplex PCR; TCRdb keeps only in-frame clonotypes and omits some of them. The table includes approximately 480,000 clones, approximately 90% detected once. Sequencing was performed on peripheral blood, taken in a trial of Ad26.COV2.S vaccine versus placebo. The source is a person between 18 and 65 years old who received the Ad26.COV2.S COVID-19 vaccine or a placebo. Both conserved end residues are part of each CDR3. The order of the fields is CDR3 protein, V gene.

CDR3aa: CASRTSENNEQFF
v_gene: TRBV9

CDR3aa: CASSPMGRVDTGELFF
v_gene: TRBV19

CDR3aa: CASSSRFTGELFF
v_gene: TRBV27

CDR3aa: CASSLSSALNTEAFF
v_gene: TRBV11-3

CDR3aa: CASSTEGVWDEQYF
v_gene: TRBV19

CDR3aa: CASSLAGQAGRTEAFF
v_gene: TRBV28

CDR3aa: CAWSVKADNQPQHF
v_gene: TRBV30

CDR3aa: CASSLGGQDTQYF
v_gene: TRBV7-2

CDR3aa: CATGGGETQYF
v_gene: TRBV24-1

CDR3aa: CASSPGTVANYGYTF
v_gene: TRBV11-2

CDR3aa: CASSSAAGGPYGYTF
v_gene: TRBV5-1

CDR3aa: CASSYGGSYNSPLHF
v_gene: TRBV6-6

CDR3aa: CASSSWQGAGPEAFF
v_gene: TRBV11-1

CDR3aa: CATSGSSQGGGYATEAFF
v_gene: TRBV24-1

CDR3aa: CAWSVGTGIGGQYF
v_gene: TRBV30

CDR3aa: CASSHADTQYF
v_gene: TRBV14

CDR3aa: CASSLGQGRWGNEQFF
v_gene: TRBV5-4